This is a list of T cell receptor beta chains from one sample in a study of blood T cell repertoires in COVID-19. The data were produced by immunoSEQ multiplex PCR, yet TCRdb's version contains in-frame clones alone and is incomplete. The sample lists 90,000 to 120,000 clones, roughly 84% occurring once. Specimen: peripheral blood. These receptor sequences come from a human donor in a cohort sampled during active COVID-19. CDR3s include the opening cysteine and the closing phenylalanine or tryptophan. The D gene is left open where the match is weak. Clone sizes are given selectively: once, few, many, or a class where the clone is expanded.

V: TRBV12-3/TRBV12-4; D: -; J: TRBJ1-4; size: -; DNA: TGTGCCAGCAGTACAGAGGAAAAACTGTTTTTT; CDR3: CASSTEEKLFF
V: TRBV11-2; D: -; J: TRBJ2-1; size: few; DNA: TGTGCCAGCAGCCAGGCGGCGGGGGCCCCTTATGAGCAGTTCTTC; CDR3: CASSQAAGAPYEQFF
V: TRBV19; D: -; J: TRBJ2-2; size: -; DNA: TGTGCCAGTAGCCGCCAGACTTCGAACACCGGGGAGCTGTTTTTT; CDR3: CASSRQTSNTGELFF
V: TRBV19; D: TRBD1; J: TRBJ2-1; size: few; DNA: TGTGCCAGTACCTCGGGACAGGGCAACTACAATGAGCAGTTCTTC; CDR3: CASTSGQGNYNEQFF
V: TRBV5-1; D: -; J: TRBJ2-3; size: once; DNA: TGCGCCAGCAGCAGCCGAGGATTTACTAGCACAGATACGCAGTATTTT; CDR3: CASSSRGFTSTDTQYF
V: TRBV7-2; D: TRBD1; J: TRBJ1-2; size: -; DNA: TGTGCCAGCAGCCTATGGGTCGACAGGGTGCTATATGGCTACACCTTC; CDR3: CASSLWVDRVLYGYTF
V: TRBV6-6; D: -; J: TRBJ2-1; size: -; DNA: TGTGCCAGCAGTCCCTCGATTGGGGCGGGGTACGGGGATGAGCAGTTCTTC; CDR3: CASSPSIGAGYGDEQFF
V: TRBV6-5; D: TRBD1; J: TRBJ1-3; size: -; DNA: TGTGCCGGCAGTAGGACAGGGGCCGGAAACACCATATATTTT; CDR3: CAGSRTGAGNTIYF
V: TRBV5-6; D: -; J: TRBJ1-1; size: -; DNA: TGTGCCAGCAGCTTGGCAGGGAACACTGAAGCTTTCTTT; CDR3: CASSLAGNTEAFF
V: TRBV18; D: TRBD1; J: TRBJ2-1; size: -; DNA: TGTGCCAGCTCACCAGTCCTTTCGGGACAGGGGGCCGAGCAGTTCTTC; CDR3: CASSPVLSGQGAEQFF
V: TRBV24-1; D: -; J: TRBJ1-2; size: -; DNA: TGTGCCACCAGGGCGGGGCAGAGGGATGGCTACACCTTC; CDR3: CATRAGQRDGYTF
V: TRBV2; D: -; J: TRBJ2-2; size: -; DNA: TGTGCCAGCAATCCGAATCCAGGGTACACCGGGGAGCTGTTTTTT; CDR3: CASNPNPGYTGELFF
V: TRBV6-6; D: TRBD1; J: TRBJ2-3; size: -; DNA: TGTGCCAGCAGTCGCCGGGACAGGGTGGGACTTAGCACAGATACGCAGTATTTT; CDR3: CASSRRDRVGLSTDTQYF
V: TRBV6-5; D: -; J: TRBJ1-2; size: few; DNA: TGTGCCAGCAGTTCAGGGATGGAGGGGTATGGCTACACCTTC; CDR3: CASSSGMEGYGYTF
V: TRBV20-1; D: -; J: TRBJ1-5; size: -; DNA: TGCAGTGCTAGTGCGGTTAGCAATCAGCCCCAGCATTTT; CDR3: CSASAVSNQPQHF
V: TRBV18; D: -; J: TRBJ2-5; size: -; DNA: TGTGCCAGCTCACCCGGGACTCCTAGGGAGACCCAGTACTTC; CDR3: CASSPGTPRETQYF
V: TRBV4-3; D: -; J: TRBJ2-1; size: once; DNA: TGCGCCAGCAGCCAAGGCGGGAACTACAATGAGCAGTTCTTC; CDR3: CASSQGGNYNEQFF
V: TRBV12-3/TRBV12-4; D: -; J: TRBJ1-1; size: -; DNA: TGTGCCAGCAGTTTGGCGGACACTGAAGCTTTCTTT; CDR3: CASSLADTEAFF
V: TRBV11-2; D: TRBD1; J: TRBJ2-2; size: -; DNA: TGTGCCAGCAGCTTGGGACAGGGAAACACCGGGGAGCTGTTTTTT; CDR3: CASSLGQGNTGELFF
V: TRBV7-2; D: TRBD2; J: TRBJ2-7; size: -; DNA: TGTGCCAGCAGCTGGACTAGCGGGAGAAGCGAGCAGTACTTC; CDR3: CASSWTSGRSEQYF
V: TRBV7-2; D: TRBD1; J: TRBJ2-2; size: -; DNA: TGTGCCAGCAGCTTAGGTCGGGACAGGGTCGGCACCGGGGAGCTGTTTTTT; CDR3: CASSLGRDRVGTGELFF
V: TRBV7-6; D: -; J: TRBJ1-1; size: once; DNA: TGTGCCAGCAGAAAACAGGTGAACACTGAAGCTTTCTTT; CDR3: CASRKQVNTEAFF
V: TRBV24-1; D: TRBD1; J: TRBJ1-1; size: -; DNA: TGTGCCACCAGTGATTGGAAACAGGGGGAAGCTTTCTTT; CDR3: CATSDWKQGEAFF
V: TRBV18; D: -; J: TRBJ2-1; size: -; DNA: TGTGCCAGCTCACCCCGGGGCGGGGAAAATCCGTTCTTC; CDR3: CASSPRGGENPFF
V: TRBV6-2/TRBV6-3; D: -; J: TRBJ1-5; size: -; DNA: TGTGCCAGCAGTTTAACAGGGAATCAGCCCCAGCATTTT; CDR3: CASSLTGNQPQHF
V: TRBV19; D: TRBD1; J: TRBJ2-7; size: -; DNA: TGTGCCAGTAGTACACCGGGACAGGGAGGCTACGAGCAGTACTTC; CDR3: CASSTPGQGGYEQYF
V: TRBV7-2; D: -; J: TRBJ1-5; size: -; DNA: TGTGCCAGCAGCAACCCCGGGACAACAAGCAATCAGCCCCAGCATTTT; CDR3: CASSNPGTTSNQPQHF
V: TRBV7-2; D: -; J: TRBJ1-1; size: -; DNA: TGTGCCAGCAGCTTTAGGCAGGCCGGCACTGAAGCTTTCTTT; CDR3: CASSFRQAGTEAFF